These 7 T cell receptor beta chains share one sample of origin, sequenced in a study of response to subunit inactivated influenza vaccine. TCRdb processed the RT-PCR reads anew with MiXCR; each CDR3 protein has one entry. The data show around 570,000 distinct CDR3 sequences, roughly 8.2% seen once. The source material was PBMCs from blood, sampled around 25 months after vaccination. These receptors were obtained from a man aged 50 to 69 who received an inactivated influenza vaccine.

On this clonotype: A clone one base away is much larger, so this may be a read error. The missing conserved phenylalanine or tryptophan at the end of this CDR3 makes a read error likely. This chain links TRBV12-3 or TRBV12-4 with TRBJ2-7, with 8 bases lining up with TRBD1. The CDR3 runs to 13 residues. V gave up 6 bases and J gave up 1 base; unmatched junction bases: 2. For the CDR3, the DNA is TGTGCCAGCAGGGACAGGGTTTCCTACGAGCAGTACCTC. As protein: CASRDRVSYEQYL.

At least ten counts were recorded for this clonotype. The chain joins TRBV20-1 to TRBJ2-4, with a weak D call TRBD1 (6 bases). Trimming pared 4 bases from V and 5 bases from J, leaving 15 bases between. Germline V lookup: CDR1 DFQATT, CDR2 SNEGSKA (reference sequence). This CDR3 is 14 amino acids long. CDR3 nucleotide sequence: TGCAGTGCTAACGATAGGGGGTCCCAAAACATTCAGTACTTC. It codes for CSANDRGSQNIQYF.

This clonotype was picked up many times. In DNA form, the CDR3 reads TGCGCCAGCAGCTTGATAGGCACAGATACGCAGTATTTT. Translated, it gives CASSLIGTDTQYF. V and J are TRBV5-1 and TRBJ2-3; no firm D call. Germline V gene sequence: CDR1 SGHRS, CDR2 YFSETQ. V was pared by 1 base and J by 1 base, with 4 bases between. This CDR3 contains 13 residues. Using reference TRBV5-1 and TRBJ2-3 for the parts outside the CDR3, the full variable domain is KAGVTQTPRYLIKTRGQQVTLSCSPISGHRSVSWYQQTPGQGLQFLFEYFSETQRNKGNFPGRFSGRQFSNSRSEMNVSTLELGDSALYLCASSLIGTDTQYFGPGTRLTVL.

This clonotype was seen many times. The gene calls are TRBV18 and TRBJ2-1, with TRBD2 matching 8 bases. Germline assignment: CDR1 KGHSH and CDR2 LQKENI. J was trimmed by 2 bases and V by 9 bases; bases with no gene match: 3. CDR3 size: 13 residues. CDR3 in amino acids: CASSGNPYNEQFF. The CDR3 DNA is TGTGCCAGTAGCGGGAATCCCTACAATGAGCAGTTCTTC. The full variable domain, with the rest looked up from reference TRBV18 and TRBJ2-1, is NAGVMQNPRHLVRRRGQEARLRCSPMKGHSHVYWYRQLPEEGLKFMVYLQKENIIDESGMPKERFSAEFPKEGPSILRIQQVVRGDSAAYFCASSGNPYNEQFFGPGTRLTVL.

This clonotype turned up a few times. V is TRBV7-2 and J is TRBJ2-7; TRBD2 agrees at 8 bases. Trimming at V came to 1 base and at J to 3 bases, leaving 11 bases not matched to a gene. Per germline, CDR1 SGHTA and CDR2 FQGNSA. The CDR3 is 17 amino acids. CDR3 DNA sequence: TGTGCCAGCAGCTTAGGAGTCGGGAGGGCCAGGGGCTACGAGCAGTACTTC. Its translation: CASSLGVGRARGYEQYF.

CDR3 protein: CASSLPGQGPSYEQYF. CDR3 DNA: TGTGCCAGCTCACTACCGGGACAGGGGCCCTCCTACGAGCAGTACTTC. The chain carries TRBV18 and TRBJ2-7; the match to TRBD1 covers 10 bases. This CDR3 spans 16 amino acids. J lost 0 bases, V lost 4 bases, and 6 bases had no gene match. Looked up from germline, CDR1 is KGHSH and CDR2 is LQKENI.

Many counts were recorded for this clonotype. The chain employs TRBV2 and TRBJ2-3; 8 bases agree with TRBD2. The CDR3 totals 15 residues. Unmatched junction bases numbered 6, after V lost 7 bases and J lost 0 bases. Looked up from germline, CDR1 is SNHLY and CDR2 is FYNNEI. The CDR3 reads CASNPTSESTDTQYF. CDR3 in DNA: TGTGCCAGCAACCCGACTAGCGAAAGCACAGATACGCAGTATTTT.